This T cell receptor beta chain was sequenced in a study of long-term antiretroviral therapy in people with HIV. Survey-level resolution applied to immunoSEQ assay v3.0. The method was immunoSEQ multiplex PCR; TCRdb's version includes in-frame clones alone and lacks a portion of them. The sample lists about 25,000 clones; 80% to 90% were seen once. From germline, CDR1 is SGHRS and CDR2 YFSETQ. The V gene lost 0 bases and the J gene lost 4 bases, with 15 bases spanning the gap. This CDR3 is built from 16 residues. Cryopreserved PBMC, at roughly 1-10 million per sample, were present before DNA extraction. Whole-study findings and limits: Controls exceeded HIV repertoires in CDR3 length range. ART-treated samples gained diversity yet remained below transplant donor controls.

For this clone: Its specificity is not known.

The genes are TRBV5-1 and TRBJ2-3; D might be TRBD1 or TRBD2, each matching 5 bases. The receptor comes from a man younger than 30 with HIV. The sample consisted of unsorted PBMCs, taken 3 years after starting antiretroviral therapy. In DNA, the CDR3 is TGCGCCAGCAGCTTGGGACTCAAGGGGACCTCAGATACGCAGTATTTT. It specifies CASSLGLKGTSDTQYF.